The entry below gives a single T cell receptor (beta chain) sequence along with its context. Its antigen is not known. This sample is drawn from a study of cytomegalovirus exposure and HLA in healthy donors. General observations from the study: Excluded: some indistinguishable V segments such as TRBV6-2 and TRBV6-3. Sequences of the TCR beta chain were said to predict the HLA-A and HLA-B alleles of most subjects accurately. HLA alleles were associated with around 17,000 TCR beta sequences in a later analysis at 0.05 false discovery rate.

Use of 60 Vbeta and 13 Jbeta primers characterized the PCR. TCRdb keeps only in-frame clones here, not all; method: immunoSEQ multiplex PCR. The sample includes over 150,000 clones, about 80% seen only once; the top ten take about 9.6%. The CDR3 consists of 19 residues. Losses at the gene ends were 2 bases for V and 2 bases for J; bases not matched to a gene: 9. Germline V gene data show CDR1 as SGHRS and CDR2 as YFSETQ. Healthy bone marrow donors made up the donors. This clonotype was sampled from a man between 18 and 29 years old in good health and CMV-seropositive. The sample consisted of PBMCs. The chain links TRBV5-1 to TRBJ2-5; TRBD2 matches 16 bases. In DNA form, the CDR3 reads TGCGCCAGCAGCTTTCGAGGGACTAGCGGGAGGGCCCGTCAAGAGACCCAGTACTTC. Translated, it gives CASSFRGTSGRARQETQYF.